The 12 T cell receptor beta chains listed next were all sequenced from one sample in a study of blood T cell repertoires in COVID-19. Assay used: immunoSEQ multiplex PCR; TCRdb lists only in-frame clones, some missing. Of approximately 110,000 clones listed, less than 85% are singletons. Sequenced material: peripheral blood. The receptors shown here come from a human donor in a cohort sampled during active COVID-19.

This sequence joins TRBV6-5 and TRBJ1-1; no clear D gene. V was pared by 5 bases and J by 1 base, with 11 bases between. This CDR3 has 14 amino acids. Germline values: CDR1 MNHEY, CDR2 SVGAGI. In DNA form, the CDR3 reads TGTGCCAGCAGTCCGCGTTCCCCGAACACTGAAGCTTTCTTT. It is translated as CASSPRSPNTEAFF.

In regard to this clone: In the same sample, other DNA sequences code for this CDR3. The V gene is TRBV5-1, the J gene TRBJ1-1, with 9 bases identical to TRBD1. After removal of 5 bases from V and 1 base from J, the junction contained 0 bases not matched to a gene. Germline V CDR1 and CDR2: SGHRS, YFSETQ. The CDR3 has 13 amino acids. This CDR3 reads CASRGQGNTEAFF. The CDR3 region has the DNA TGCGCCAGCAGGGGACAGGGGAACACTGAAGCTTTCTTT.

This chain links TRBV5-1 with TRBJ1-2; D is perhaps TRBD1 (5 bases). This CDR3 has 15 residues. Germline V gene sequence: CDR1 SGHRS, CDR2 YFSETQ. V lost 1 base to trimming and J lost 2 bases, with 12 bases between them. The CDR3 region is CASSLWGSQNYGYTF. DNA of the CDR3: TGCGCCAGCAGCTTGTGGGGCAGCCAGAACTATGGCTACACCTTC.

The chain carries TRBV27 and TRBJ1-5; a possible D gene is TRBD1 (6 bases). CDR3 length: 14 residues. In germline, CDR1 is MNHEY, CDR2 SMNVEV (reference sequence). V lost 4 bases, J lost 6 bases, and 13 bases lay in between. In DNA form, the CDR3 reads TGTGCCAGCAGTTCCGAGGGGGGGCGTCAGCCCCAGCATTTT. It is translated as CASSSEGGRQPQHF.

The J gene is TRBJ2-7, the V gene TRBV11-2, with D uncertain. The CDR3 length is 13 residues. V gave up 1 base and J gave up 3 bases, with 7 bases separating them. Germline CDR1 is SGHAT and CDR2 is FQNNGV. The chain's CDR3 is CASSLGLGYEQYF. For the CDR3, the DNA is TGTGCCAGCAGCTTAGGACTCGGCTACGAGCAGTACTTC.

This chain uses TRBV9 with TRBJ2-3, with TRBD2 matching 10 bases. Germline V gives CDR1 SGDLS, CDR2 YYNGEE. CDR3 size: 16 residues. V lost 0 bases, J lost 4 bases, and 5 bases stayed unmatched. The CDR3 coding sequence is TGTGCCAGCAGCGTAGGGGGTGGACTAGCGGCAGATACGCAGTATTTT. Translation: CASSVGGGLAADTQYF. The whole variable domain, filled in from reference TRBV9 and TRBJ2-3, reads DSGVTQTPKHLITATGQRVTLRCSPRSGDLSVYWYQQSLDQGLQFLIQYYNGEERAKGNILERFSAQQFPDLHSELNLSSLELGDSALYFCASSVGGGLAADTQYFGPGTRLTVL.

The chain is built from TRBV12-5 and TRBJ2-3; 8 positions match TRBD2. Germline assignment: CDR1 LGHNT and CDR2 FRNRAP. This CDR3 comprises 12 residues. The V and J ends lost 9 bases and 3 bases, in that order; junction bases with no gene match: 2. The CDR3 here is CASSGGTDTQYF. CDR3 coding DNA: TGTGCTAGCTCGGGGGGGACAGATACGCAGTATTTT.

The chain joins TRBV3-1 (or the pseudogene TRBV3-2) to TRBJ1-2, with D unclear. The V gene's germline CDR1 is LGHDT and CDR2 YNNKEL (reference sequence). Deletions cut 1 base from V and 2 bases from J, with 8 bases between. The CDR3 has 14 amino acids. The CDR3, as DNA: TGTGCCAGCAGCCAAGTTCCAGGAAACTATGGCTACACCTTC. Amino acid sequence: CASSQVPGNYGYTF.

The chain recombines TRBV27 with TRBJ1-6; tentative D call: TRBD1 (6 bases). This CDR3 comprises 14 residues. Per the germline V gene, CDR1 is MNHEY and CDR2 is SMNVEV (reference sequence). Trimming stripped 5 bases from V and 7 bases from J, with 12 bases between. In DNA, the CDR3 is TGTGCCAGCAGTCAAGACAGGTTGAATTCACCCCTCCACTTT. It is translated as CASSQDRLNSPLHF.

The genes are TRBV5-1 and TRBJ1-3, with 8 bases identical to TRBD1. V dropped 4 bases and J dropped 2; count of bases not matched to a gene: 8. The CDR3 extends over 16 amino acids. The germline V gene has CDR1 SGHRS and CDR2 YFSETQ. The CDR3 sequence: CASSRYDRGPGNTIYF. In nucleotides, the CDR3 is TGCGCCAGCAGCCGATACGACAGGGGTCCTGGAAACACCATATATTTT.

CDR3 loop: CASSYSGAVHSTEAFF. CDR3 DNA: TGTGCCAGCAGTTACTCTGGGGCAGTCCACAGTACTGAAGCTTTCTTT. The J gene is TRBJ1-1, the V gene TRBV6-5; tentatively, D is TRBD1 (5 bases). Per the germline V gene, CDR1 is MNHEY and CDR2 is SVGAGI. The CDR3 totals 16 residues. The V and J ends lost 0 bases and 5 bases respectively, with 16 bases between them.

The chain employs TRBV6-5 and TRBJ1-2; 7 bases match TRBD1. V lost 8 bases, J lost 4 bases, and 10 bases stayed unmatched. Looked up from germline, CDR1 is MNHEY and CDR2 is SVGAGI. There are 14 residues in the CDR3. The DNA of the CDR3 is TGTGCCAGCTCTTCGACAGGGACCCTCTATGGCTACACCTTC. Amino acids: CASSSTGTLYGYTF.